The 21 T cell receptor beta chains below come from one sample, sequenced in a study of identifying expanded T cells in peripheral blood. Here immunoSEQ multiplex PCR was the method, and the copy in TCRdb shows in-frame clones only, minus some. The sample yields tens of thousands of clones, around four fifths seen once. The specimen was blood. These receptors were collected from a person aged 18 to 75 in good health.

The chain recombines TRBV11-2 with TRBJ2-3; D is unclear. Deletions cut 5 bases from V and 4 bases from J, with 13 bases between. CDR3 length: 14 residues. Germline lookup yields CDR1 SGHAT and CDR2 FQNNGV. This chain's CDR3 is CASSPPGRADTQYF. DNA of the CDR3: TGTGCCAGCAGCCCCCCCGGTAGGGCAGATACGCAGTATTTT. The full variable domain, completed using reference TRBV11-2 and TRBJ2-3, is EAGVAQSPRYKIIEKRQSVAFWCNPISGHATLYWYQQILGQGPKLLIQFQNNGVVDDSQLPKDRFSAERLKGVDSTLKIQPAKLEDSAVYLCASSPPGRADTQYFGPGTRLTVL.

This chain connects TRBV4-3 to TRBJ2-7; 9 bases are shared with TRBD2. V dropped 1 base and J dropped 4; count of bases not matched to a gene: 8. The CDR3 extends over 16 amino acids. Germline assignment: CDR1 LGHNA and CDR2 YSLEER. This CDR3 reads CASSQGVSGGYYEQYF. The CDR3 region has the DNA TGCGCCAGCAGCCAAGGGGTTAGCGGGGGCTATTACGAGCAGTACTTC.

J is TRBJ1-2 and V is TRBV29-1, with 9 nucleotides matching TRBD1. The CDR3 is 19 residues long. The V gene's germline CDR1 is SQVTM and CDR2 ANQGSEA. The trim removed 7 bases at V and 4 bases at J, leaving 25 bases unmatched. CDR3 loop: CSAEHEIFTGTGFLYGYTF. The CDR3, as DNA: TGCAGCGCCGAACACGAAATATTCACCGGGACAGGGTTCCTCTATGGCTACACCTTC.

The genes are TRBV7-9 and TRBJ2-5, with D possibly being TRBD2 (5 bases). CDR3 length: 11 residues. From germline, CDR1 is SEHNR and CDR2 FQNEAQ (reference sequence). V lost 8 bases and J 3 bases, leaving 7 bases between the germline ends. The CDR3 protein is CASGREETQYF. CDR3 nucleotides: TGTGCCAGCGGGCGGGAAGAGACCCAGTACTTC.

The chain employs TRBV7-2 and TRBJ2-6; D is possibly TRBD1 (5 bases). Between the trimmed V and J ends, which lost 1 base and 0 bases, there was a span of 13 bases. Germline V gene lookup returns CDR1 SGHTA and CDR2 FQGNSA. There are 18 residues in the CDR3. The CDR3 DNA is TGTGCCAGCAGCTTAGTCAGGGCCAGCCTCTCTGGGGCCAACGTCCTGACTTTC. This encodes CASSLVRASLSGANVLTF.

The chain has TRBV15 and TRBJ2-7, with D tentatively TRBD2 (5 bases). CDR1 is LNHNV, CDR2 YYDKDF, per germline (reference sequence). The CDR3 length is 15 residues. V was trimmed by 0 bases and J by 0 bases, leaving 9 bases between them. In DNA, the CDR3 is TGTGCCACCAGCAGAGATCGCGCGGGCTCCTACGAGCAGTACTTC. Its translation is CATSRDRAGSYEQYF.

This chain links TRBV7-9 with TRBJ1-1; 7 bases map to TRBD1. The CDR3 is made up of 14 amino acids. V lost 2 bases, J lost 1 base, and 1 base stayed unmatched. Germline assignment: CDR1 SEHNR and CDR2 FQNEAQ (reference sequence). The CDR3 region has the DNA TGTGCCAGCAGCTTAAGGACAGGGAACACTGAAGCTTTCTTT. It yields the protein CASSLRTGNTEAFF.

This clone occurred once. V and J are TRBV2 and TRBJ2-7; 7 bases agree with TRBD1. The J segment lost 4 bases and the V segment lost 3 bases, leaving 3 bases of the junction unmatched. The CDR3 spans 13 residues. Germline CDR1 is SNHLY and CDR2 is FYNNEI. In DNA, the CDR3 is TGTGCCAGCAGTGATAGGGGGCTGTACGAGCAGTACGTC. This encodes CASSDRGLYEQYV.

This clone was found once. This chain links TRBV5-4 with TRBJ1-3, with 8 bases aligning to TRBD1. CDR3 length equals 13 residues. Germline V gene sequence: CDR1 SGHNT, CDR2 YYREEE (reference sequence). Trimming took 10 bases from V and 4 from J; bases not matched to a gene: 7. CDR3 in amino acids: CAGATGEGNTIYF. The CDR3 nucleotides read TGTGCCGGCGCGACAGGGGAAGGAAACACCATATATTTT.

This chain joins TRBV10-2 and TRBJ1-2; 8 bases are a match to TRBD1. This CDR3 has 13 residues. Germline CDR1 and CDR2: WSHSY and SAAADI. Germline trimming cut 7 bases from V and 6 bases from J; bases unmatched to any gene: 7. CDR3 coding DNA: TGCGCCAGCAAAGGGACAGGTTGGAATGGCTACACCTTC. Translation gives CASKGTGWNGYTF.

This chain's CDR3 is CASSLKSNYGYTF. The DNA of the CDR3 is TGTGCCAGCAGCTTAAAGTCAAACTATGGCTACACCTTC. This chain uses TRBV7-8 with TRBJ1-2; D unclear. Germline V CDR1 and CDR2: SGHVS, FQNEAQ. V lost 2 bases and J 2 bases, leaving 6 bases between the germline ends. The CDR3 has 13 amino acids.

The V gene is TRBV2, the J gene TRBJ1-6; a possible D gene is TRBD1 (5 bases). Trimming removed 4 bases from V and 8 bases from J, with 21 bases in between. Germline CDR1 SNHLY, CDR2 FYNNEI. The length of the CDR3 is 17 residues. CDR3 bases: TGTGCCAGCAGTGGTAGGTCCAGGGTGGGCAAGGATTCACCCCTCCACTTT. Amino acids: CASSGRSRVGKDSPLHF.

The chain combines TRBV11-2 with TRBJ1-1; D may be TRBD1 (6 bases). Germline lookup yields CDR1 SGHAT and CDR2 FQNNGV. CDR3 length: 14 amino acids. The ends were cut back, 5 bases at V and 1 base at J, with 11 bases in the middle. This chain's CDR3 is CASSIRTANTEAFF. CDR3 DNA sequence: TGTGCCAGCAGCATCCGGACAGCGAACACTGAAGCTTTCTTT.

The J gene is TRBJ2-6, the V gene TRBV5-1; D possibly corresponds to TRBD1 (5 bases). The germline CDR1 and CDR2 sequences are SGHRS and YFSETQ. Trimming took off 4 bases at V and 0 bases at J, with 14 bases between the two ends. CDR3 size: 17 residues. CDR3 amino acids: CASSLRQSSSGANVLTF. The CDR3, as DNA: TGCGCCAGCAGCCTCCGACAGTCTAGCTCTGGGGCCAACGTCCTGACTTTC.

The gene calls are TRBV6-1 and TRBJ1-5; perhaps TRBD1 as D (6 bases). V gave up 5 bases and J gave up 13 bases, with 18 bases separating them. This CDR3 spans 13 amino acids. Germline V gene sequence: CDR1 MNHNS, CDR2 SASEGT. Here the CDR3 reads CASSIQGISGQHF. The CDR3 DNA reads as TGTGCCAGCAGTATACAGGGAATATCAGGACAGCATTTT.

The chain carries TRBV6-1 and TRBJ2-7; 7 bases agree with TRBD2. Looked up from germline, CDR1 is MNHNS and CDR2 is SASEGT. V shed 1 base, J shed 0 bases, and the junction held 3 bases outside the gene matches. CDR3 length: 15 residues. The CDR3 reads CASSEGSGGSYEQYV. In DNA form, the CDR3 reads TGTGCCAGCAGTGAAGGATCGGGGGGCTCCTACGAGCAGTACGTC.

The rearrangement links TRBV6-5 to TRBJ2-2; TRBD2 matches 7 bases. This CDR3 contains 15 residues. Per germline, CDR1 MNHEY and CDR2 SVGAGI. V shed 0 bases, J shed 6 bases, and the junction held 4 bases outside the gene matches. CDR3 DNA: TGTGCCAGCAGTTACTCTCAGACTAGCCCCGGGGAGCTGTTTTTT. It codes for CASSYSQTSPGELFF.

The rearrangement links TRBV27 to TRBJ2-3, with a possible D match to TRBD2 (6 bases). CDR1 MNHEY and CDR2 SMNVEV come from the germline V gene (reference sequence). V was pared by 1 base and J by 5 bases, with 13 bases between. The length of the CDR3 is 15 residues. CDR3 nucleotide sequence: TGTGCCAGCAGTTTATTCGTCTCGGGGGTAGATACGCAGTATTTT. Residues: CASSLFVSGVDTQYF.

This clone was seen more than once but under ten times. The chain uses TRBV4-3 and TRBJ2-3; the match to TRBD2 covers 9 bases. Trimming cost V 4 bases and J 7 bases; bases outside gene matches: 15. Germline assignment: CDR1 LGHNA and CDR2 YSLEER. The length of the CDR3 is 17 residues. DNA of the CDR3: TGCGCCAGCAGCCGATCCACTAGCGGGCAGGGACAGAATACGCAGTATTTT. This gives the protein CASSRSTSGQGQNTQYF.

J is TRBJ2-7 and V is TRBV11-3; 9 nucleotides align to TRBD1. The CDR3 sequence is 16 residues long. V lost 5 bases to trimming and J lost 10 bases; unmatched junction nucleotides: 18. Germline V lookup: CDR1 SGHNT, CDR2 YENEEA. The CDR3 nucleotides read TGTGCCAGCAGCCTAGGGACAGGGTCGCCGCCGAGTGGACAGTACTTC. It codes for CASSLGTGSPPSGQYF.

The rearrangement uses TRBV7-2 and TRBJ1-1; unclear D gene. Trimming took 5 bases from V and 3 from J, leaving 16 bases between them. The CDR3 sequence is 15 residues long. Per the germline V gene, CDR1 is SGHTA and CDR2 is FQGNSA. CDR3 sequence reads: CASSPNPGLYTEAFF. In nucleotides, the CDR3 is TGTGCCAGCAGCCCTAACCCCGGGTTGTACACTGAAGCTTTCTTT.